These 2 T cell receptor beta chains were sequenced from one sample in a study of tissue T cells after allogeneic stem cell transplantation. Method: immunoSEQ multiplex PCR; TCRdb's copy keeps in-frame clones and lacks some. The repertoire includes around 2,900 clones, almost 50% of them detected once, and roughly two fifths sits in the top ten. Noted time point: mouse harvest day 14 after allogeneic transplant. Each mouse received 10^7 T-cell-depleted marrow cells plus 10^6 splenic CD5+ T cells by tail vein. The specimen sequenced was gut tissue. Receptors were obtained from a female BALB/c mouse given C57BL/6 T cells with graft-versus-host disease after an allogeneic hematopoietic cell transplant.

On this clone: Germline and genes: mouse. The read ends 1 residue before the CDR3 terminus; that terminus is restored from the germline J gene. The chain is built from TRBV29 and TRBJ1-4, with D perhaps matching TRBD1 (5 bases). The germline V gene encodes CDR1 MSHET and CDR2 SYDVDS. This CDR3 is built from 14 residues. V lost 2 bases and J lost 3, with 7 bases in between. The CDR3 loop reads CASSLGGANERLFF. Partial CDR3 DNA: TGTGCTAGCAGTTTAGGGGGGGCCAACGAAAGATTATTT.

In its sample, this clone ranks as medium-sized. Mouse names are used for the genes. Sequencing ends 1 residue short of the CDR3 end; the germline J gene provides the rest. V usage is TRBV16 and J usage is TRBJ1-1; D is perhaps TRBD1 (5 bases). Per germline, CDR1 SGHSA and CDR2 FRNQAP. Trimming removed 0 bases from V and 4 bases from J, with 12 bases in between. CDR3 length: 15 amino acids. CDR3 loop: CASSLEVGGGTEVFF. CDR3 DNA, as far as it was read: TGTGCAAGCAGCTTAGAGGTGGGGGGTGGCACAGAAGTCTTC. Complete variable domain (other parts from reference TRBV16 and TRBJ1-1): NAGVIQTPRHKVTGKGQEATLWCEPISGHSAVFWYRQTIVQGLEFLTYFRNQAPIDDSGMPKERFSAQMPNQSHSTLKIQSTQPQDSAVYLCASSLEVGGGTEVFFGKGTRLTVV.